This TCR beta chain came from a study of cytomegalovirus exposure and HLA in healthy donors. The CDR3 length is 13 residues. Germline values: CDR1 SQVTM, CDR2 ANQGSEA. V lost 3 bases, J lost 0 bases, and 9 bases lay in between. Primers: 60 Vbeta forward and 13 Jbeta reverse. Data came from immunoSEQ multiplex PCR; TCRdb stores just in-frame clones and leaves some out. The sample lists about 190,000 clones; about 69% were seen once. Input material: PBMCs. The chain couples TRBV29-1 to TRBJ2-7; tentative D call: TRBD1 (6 bases). This sequence was found in a man younger than 40 in good health and CMV-seropositive. The CDR3 DNA reads as TGCAGCGTTGAGAAGGGGGACTCCTACGAGCAGTACTTC. This codes for CSVEKGDSYEQYF.